The present entry profiles one T cell receptor (beta chain) with its context. There are 15 residues in the CDR3. The V end lost 0 bases, the J end lost 2 bases, and 10 bases lay between the germline ends. Germline CDR1 and CDR2: SGHNT and YENEEA. The sample originates from a study of T cell responses to AZD1222 COVID-19 vaccine. Clones were read by immunoSEQ multiplex PCR, and TCRdb kept only the in-frame ones, dropping some. The table has over 150,000 clones, approximately 89% seen once; the top ten hold under 4%. The chain links TRBV11-3 to TRBJ1-2; D unclear. The sample consisted of peripheral blood, taken 28 days after the second AZD1222 dose. The clonotype originates from an adult who received the AZD1222 COVID-19 vaccine. The CDR3 sequence is CASSLDSTLNYGYTF. CDR3 nucleotide sequence: TGTGCCAGCAGCTTAGACAGTACGCTCAACTATGGCTACACCTTC.